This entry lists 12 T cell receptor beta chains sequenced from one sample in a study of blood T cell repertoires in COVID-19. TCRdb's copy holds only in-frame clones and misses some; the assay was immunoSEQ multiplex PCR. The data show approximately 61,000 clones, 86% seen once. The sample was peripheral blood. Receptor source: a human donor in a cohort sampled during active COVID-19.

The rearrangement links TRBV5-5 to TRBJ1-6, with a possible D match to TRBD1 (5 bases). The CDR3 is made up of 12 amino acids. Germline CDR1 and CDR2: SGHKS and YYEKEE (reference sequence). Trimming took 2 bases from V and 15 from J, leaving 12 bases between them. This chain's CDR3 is CASSFEQGGLHF. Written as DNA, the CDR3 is TGTGCCAGCAGCTTTGAGCAGGGAGGCCTCCACTTT.

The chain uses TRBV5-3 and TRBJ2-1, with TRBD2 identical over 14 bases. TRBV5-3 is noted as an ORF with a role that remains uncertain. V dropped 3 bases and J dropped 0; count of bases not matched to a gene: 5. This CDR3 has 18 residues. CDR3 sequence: CARSYAGLAGDSYNEQFF. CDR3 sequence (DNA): TGTGCCAGAAGCTATGCGGGACTAGCGGGAGACTCCTACAATGAGCAGTTCTTC.

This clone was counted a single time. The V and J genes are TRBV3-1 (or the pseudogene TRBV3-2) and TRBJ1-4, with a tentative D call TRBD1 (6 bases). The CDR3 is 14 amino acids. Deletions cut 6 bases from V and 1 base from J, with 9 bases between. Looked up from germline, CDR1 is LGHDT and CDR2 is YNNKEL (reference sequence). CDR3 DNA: TGTGCCAGCAGTAGGGGGATAACTAATGAAAAACTGTTTTTT. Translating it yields CASSRGITNEKLFF.

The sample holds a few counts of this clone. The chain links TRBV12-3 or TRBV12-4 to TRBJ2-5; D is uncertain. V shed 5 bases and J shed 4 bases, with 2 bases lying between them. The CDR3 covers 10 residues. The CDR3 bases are TGTGCCAGCAGTCGAGAGACCCAGTACTTC. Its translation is CASSRETQYF.

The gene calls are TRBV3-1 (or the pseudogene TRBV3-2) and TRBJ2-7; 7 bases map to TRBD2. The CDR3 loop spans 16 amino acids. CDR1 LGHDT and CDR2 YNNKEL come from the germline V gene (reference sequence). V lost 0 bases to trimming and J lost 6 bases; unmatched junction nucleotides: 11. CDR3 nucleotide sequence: TGTGCCAGCAGCCAAGATCTTGGGCGGGAGAAGCGCGAGCAGTACTTC. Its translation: CASSQDLGREKREQYF.

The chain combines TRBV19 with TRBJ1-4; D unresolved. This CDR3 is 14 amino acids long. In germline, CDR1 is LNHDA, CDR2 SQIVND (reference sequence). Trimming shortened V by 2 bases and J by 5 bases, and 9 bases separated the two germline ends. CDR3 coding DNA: TGTGCCAGTAGTATACAGGCTTTAAATGAAAAACTGTTTTTT. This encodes CASSIQALNEKLFF.

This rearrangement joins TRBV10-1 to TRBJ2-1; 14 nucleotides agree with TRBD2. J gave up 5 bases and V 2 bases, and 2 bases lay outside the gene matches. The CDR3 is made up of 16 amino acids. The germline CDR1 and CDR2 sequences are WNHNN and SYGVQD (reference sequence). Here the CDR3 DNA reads TGCGCCAGCAGTGAGGGACTAGCGGGAGGAGACAATGAGCAGTTCTTC. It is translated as CASSEGLAGGDNEQFF.

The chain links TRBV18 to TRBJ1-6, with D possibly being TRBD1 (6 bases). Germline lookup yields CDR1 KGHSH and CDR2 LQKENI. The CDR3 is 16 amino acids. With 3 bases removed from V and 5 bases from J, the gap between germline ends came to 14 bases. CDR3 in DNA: TGTGCCAGCTCACCGAACCTTCAGGGGAATAATTCACCCCTCCACTTT. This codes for CASSPNLQGNNSPLHF. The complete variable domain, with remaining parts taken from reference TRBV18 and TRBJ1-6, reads NAGVMQNPRHLVRRRGQEARLRCSPMKGHSHVYWYRQLPEEGLKFMVYLQKENIIDESGMPKERFSAEFPKEGPSILRIQQVVRGDSAAYFCASSPNLQGNNSPLHFGNGTRLTVT.

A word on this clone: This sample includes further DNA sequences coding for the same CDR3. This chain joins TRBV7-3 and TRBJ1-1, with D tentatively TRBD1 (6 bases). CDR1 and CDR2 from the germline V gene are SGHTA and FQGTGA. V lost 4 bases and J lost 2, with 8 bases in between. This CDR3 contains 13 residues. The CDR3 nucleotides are TGTGCCAGCAGCTCACAGGGAAACACTGAAGCTTTCTTT. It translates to CASSSQGNTEAFF.

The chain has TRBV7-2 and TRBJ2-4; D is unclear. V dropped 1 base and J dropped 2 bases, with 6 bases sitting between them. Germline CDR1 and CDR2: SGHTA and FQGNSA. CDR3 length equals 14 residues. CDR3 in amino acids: CASSLDGSKNIQYF. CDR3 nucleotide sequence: TGTGCCAGCAGCTTAGACGGGTCCAAAAACATTCAGTACTTC.

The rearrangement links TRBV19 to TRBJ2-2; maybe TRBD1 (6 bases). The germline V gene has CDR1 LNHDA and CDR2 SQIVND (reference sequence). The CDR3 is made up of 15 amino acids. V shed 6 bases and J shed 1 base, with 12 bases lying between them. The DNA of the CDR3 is TGTGCCAGTAGCCCAATGGACAGGAACACCGGGGAGCTGTTTTTT. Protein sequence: CASSPMDRNTGELFF.

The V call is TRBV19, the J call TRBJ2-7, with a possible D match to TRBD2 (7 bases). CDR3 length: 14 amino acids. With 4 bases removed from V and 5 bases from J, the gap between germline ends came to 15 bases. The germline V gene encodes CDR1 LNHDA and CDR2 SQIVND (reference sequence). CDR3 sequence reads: CASSTRQAGDEQYF. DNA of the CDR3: TGTGCCAGTAGTACCCGACAGGCGGGGGACGAGCAGTACTTC.